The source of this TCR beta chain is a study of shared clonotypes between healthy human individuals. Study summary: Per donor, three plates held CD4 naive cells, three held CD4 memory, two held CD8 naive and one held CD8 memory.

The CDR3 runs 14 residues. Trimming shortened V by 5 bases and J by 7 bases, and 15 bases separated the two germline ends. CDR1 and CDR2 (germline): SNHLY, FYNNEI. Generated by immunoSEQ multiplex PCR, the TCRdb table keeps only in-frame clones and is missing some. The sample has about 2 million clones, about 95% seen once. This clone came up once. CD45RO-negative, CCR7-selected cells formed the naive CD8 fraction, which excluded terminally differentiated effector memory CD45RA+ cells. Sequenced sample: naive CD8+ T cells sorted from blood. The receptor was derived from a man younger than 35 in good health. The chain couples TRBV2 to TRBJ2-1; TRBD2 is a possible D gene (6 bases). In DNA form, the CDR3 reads TGTGCCAGCAGTTCTCGACTAGTAAAGAATGAGCAGTTCTTC. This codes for CASSSRLVKNEQFF.